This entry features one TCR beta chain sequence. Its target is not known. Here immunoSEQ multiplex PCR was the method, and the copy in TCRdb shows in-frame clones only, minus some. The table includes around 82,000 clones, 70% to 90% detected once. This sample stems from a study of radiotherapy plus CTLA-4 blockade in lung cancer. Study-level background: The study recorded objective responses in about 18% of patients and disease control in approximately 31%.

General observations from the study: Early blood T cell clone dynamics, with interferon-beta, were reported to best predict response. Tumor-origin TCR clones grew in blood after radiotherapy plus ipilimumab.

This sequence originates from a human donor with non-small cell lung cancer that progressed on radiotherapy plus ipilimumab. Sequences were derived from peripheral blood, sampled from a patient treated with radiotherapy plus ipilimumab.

CDR3 in amino acids: CASSSSGASTDTQYF. The CDR3 DNA follows: TGTGCCAGCAGCTCTTCGGGGGCTAGCACAGATACGCAGTATTTT. V and J are TRBV9 and TRBJ2-3, with D perhaps given as TRBD1 or TRBD2 (6 bases each). V lost 4 bases, J lost 0 bases, and 12 bases lay in between. Germline assignment: CDR1 SGDLS and CDR2 YYNGEE. This CDR3 is built from 15 residues.